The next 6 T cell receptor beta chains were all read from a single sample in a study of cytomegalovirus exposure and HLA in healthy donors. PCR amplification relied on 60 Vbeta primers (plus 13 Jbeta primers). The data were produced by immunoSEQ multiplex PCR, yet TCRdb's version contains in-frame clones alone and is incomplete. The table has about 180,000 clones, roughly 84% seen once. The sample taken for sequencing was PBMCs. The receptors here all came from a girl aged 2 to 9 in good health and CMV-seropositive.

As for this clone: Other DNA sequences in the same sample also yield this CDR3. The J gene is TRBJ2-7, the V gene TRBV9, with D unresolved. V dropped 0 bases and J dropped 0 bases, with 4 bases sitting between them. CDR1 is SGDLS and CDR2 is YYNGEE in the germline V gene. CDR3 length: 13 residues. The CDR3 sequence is CASSVGGSYEQYF. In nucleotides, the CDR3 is TGTGCCAGCAGCGTAGGAGGCTCCTACGAGCAGTACTTC. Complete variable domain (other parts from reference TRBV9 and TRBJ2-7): DSGVTQTPKHLITATGQRVTLRCSPRSGDLSVYWYQQSLDQGLQFLIQYYNGEERAKGNILERFSAQQFPDLHSELNLSSLELGDSALYFCASSVGGSYEQYFGPGTRLTVT.

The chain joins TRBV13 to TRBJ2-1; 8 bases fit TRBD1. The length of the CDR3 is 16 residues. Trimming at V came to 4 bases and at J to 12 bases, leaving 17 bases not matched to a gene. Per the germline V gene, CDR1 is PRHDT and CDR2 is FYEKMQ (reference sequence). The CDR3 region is CASSSSSGQAGFLQFF. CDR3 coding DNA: TGTGCCAGCAGCTCCTCCTCGGGACAGGCCGGATTTCTGCAGTTCTTC.

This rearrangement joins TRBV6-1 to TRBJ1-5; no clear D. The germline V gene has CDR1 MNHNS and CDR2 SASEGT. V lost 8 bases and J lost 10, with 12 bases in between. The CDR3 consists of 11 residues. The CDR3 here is CASASDSPQHF. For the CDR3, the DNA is TGTGCCAGCGCGAGTGATAGTCCCCAGCATTTT.

The CDR3 bases are TGCAGCGTGGGACAGGGTTCCTATGGCTACACCTTC. The encoded protein is CSVGQGSYGYTF. The chain combines TRBV29-1 with TRBJ1-2; the match to TRBD1 covers 9 bases. The trim removed 6 bases at V and 4 bases at J, leaving 3 bases unmatched. Germline V lookup: CDR1 SQVTM, CDR2 ANQGSEA. The CDR3 runs to 12 residues.

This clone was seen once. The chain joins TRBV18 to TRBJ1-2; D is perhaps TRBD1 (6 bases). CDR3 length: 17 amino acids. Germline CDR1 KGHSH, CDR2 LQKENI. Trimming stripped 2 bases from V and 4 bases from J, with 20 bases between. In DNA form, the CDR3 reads TGTGCCAGCTCACCAATAATGGGGGCAGACATTAGCTATGGCTACACCTTC. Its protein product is CASSPIMGADISYGYTF.

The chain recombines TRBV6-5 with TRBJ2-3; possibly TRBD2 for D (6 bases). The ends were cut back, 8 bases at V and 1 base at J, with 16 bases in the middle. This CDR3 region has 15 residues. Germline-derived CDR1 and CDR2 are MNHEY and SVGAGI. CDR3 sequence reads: CASADPGTGTDTQYF. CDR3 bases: TGTGCCAGCGCCGACCCCGGGACTGGCACAGATACGCAGTATTTT.